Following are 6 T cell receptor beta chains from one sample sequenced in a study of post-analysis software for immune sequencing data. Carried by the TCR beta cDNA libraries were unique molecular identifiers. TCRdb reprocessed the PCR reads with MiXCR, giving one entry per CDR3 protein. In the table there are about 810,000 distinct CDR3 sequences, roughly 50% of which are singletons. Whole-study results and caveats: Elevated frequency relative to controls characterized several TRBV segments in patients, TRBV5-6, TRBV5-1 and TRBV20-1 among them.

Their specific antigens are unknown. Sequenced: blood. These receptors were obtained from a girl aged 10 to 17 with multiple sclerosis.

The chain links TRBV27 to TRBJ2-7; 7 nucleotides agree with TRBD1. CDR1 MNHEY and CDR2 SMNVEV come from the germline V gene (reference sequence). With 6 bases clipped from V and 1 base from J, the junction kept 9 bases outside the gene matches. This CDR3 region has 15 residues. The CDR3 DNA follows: TGTGCCAGCAGCATTGACAGGGTTGGTTCCTACGAGCAGTACTTC. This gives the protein CASSIDRVGSYEQYF.

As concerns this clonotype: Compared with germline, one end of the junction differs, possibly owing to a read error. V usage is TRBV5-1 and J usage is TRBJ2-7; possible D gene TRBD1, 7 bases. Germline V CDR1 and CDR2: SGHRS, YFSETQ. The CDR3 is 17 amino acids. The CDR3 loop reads CASSLAYAGQRRGEQYF. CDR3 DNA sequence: TGCGCCAGCAGCTTGGCTTATGCGGGACAGCGTCGTGGGGAGCAGTATTTC.

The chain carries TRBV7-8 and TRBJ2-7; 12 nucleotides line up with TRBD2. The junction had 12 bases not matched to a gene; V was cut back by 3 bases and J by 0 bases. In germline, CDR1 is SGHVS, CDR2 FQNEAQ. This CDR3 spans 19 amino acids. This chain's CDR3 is CASSLGYRGLAGTSYEQYF. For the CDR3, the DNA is TGTGCCAGCAGCTTGGGGTACAGGGGACTAGCGGGTACCTCCTACGAGCAGTACTTC.

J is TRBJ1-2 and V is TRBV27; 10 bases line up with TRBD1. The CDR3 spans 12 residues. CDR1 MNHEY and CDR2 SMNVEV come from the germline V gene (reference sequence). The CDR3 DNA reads TGTGGGGGACAGGGGTGCAGCTATGGCTACACCTTC. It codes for CGGQGCSYGYTF.

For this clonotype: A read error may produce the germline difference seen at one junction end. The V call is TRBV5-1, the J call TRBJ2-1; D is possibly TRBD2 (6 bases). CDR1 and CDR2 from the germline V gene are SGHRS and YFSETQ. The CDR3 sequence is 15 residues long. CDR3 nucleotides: TGCGCCGGCAGCTTGGGAGGAAACTCCTACAATGAGCAGTTCTTC. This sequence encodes CAGSLGGNSYNEQFF.

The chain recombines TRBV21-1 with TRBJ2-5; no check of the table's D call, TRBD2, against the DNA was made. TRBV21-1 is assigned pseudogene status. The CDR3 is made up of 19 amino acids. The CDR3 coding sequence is TGTGCCAGCAGCAAAGCGCTTAGGACTAGCGGACTTCTCCAAGAGACCCAGTACTTC. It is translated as CASSKALRTSGLLQETQYF.